A single sample gave rise to the 21 T cell receptor beta chains below, sequenced in a study of CD8 T cells in ankylosing spondylitis. Findings and limits, study-wide: Made up of about eight highly homologous variants, a TCR beta motif appeared characteristic of ankylosing spondylitis blood.

Their specific antigens are unknown. TCRdb called the 5' RACE reads again in MiXCR, with one record for every CDR3 protein. The sample lists roughly 400,000 distinct CDR3 sequences, 20% to 25% occurring once. Sequencing input: blood, either unsorted or a sorted T cell fraction (not recorded which). The receptor source for this set is a male donor with ankylosing spondylitis.

This clonotype has a count of ten or more. V and J are TRBV4-1 and TRBJ2-7; no reliable D call. Trimming left V 6 bases short and J 6 bases short, with 21 bases between. The CDR3 extends over 15 amino acids. Germline V gene sequence: CDR1 MGHRA, CDR2 YSYEKL. CDR3 in DNA: TGCGCCAGCAGTCCTCTTCGGTTCCCGAATTCCGAGCAGTACTTC. Translation gives CASSPLRFPNSEQYF.

The CDR3 is CASSMTGVGREQYF. CDR3 coding DNA: TGTGCCAGTAGTATGACAGGGGTAGGTCGCGAGCAGTACTTC. The gene calls are TRBV19 and TRBJ2-7, with 8 nucleotides matching TRBD1. Germline CDR1 reads LNHDA; CDR2 reads SQIVND (reference sequence). V shed 3 bases and J 6 bases; nucleotides not matched to a gene: 7. The CDR3 has 14 amino acids.

The chain combines TRBV10-3 with TRBJ2-5, with TRBD2 matching over 7 bases. This CDR3 contains 15 residues. The V segment lost 6 bases and the J segment 2 bases; nucleotides outside the gene matches: 9. The germline gives CDR1 ENHRY, CDR2 SYGVKD. CDR3 sequence reads: CAIRASAGEQETQYF. CDR3 nucleotide sequence: TGTGCCATCAGGGCCAGCGCGGGAGAGCAAGAGACCCAGTACTTC.

This clonotype has ten or more counts. The gene calls are TRBV2 and TRBJ1-1; TRBD1 is a possible D gene (5 bases). Trimming took off 6 bases at V and 11 bases at J, with 19 bases between the two ends. CDR3 size: 13 residues. CDR1 SNHLY and CDR2 FYNNEI come from the germline V gene. The CDR3 region is CASSQGRAPRAFF. The DNA of the CDR3 is TGTGCCAGCAGCCAGGGAAGGGCTCCCAGGGCTTTCTTT.

This sequence joins TRBV19 and TRBJ2-4; D may be TRBD1 (6 bases). Per germline, CDR1 LNHDA and CDR2 SQIVND (reference sequence). Trimming left V 3 bases short and J 6 bases short, with 15 bases between. The CDR3 contains 15 residues. The CDR3 spells CASSMGGQLLNIQYF. The CDR3 nucleotides read TGTGCCAGTAGTATGGGCGGACAGCTCCTAAACATTCAGTACTTC.

This sequence joins TRBV27 and TRBJ2-1; unclear D gene. The CDR3 loop spans 13 amino acids. V was trimmed by 3 bases and J by 4 bases, leaving 7 bases between them. Per germline, CDR1 MNHEY and CDR2 SMNVEV (reference sequence). CDR3 sequence reads: CASSFSVYNEQFF. CDR3 DNA sequence: TGTGCCAGCAGTTTCTCCGTATACAATGAGCAGTTCTTC.

The genes are TRBV15 and TRBJ2-3, with 12 bases aligning to TRBD1. The CDR3 length is 15 residues. The V segment lost 4 bases and the J segment 6 bases; nucleotides outside the gene matches: 5. Germline V gene lookup returns CDR1 LNHNV and CDR2 YYDKDF (reference sequence). CDR3 bases: TGTGCCACCAGCAAGGGACAGGGGGCGCGGGATACGCAGTATTTT. Protein sequence: CATSKGQGARDTQYF.

This clonotype was detected many times. The V and J genes are TRBV2 and TRBJ2-2; no clear D. V gave up 11 bases and J gave up 0 bases, with 13 bases separating them. Germline CDR1 SNHLY, CDR2 FYNNEI. This CDR3 spans 14 amino acids. CDR3 residues: CASKAVANTGELFF. CDR3 DNA sequence: TGTGCCTCGAAGGCGGTTGCGAACACCGGGGAGCTGTTTTTT.

This clonotype occurred a few times. V usage is TRBV27 and J usage is TRBJ2-3, with TRBD2 identical over 10 bases. Germline loops: CDR1 MNHEY, CDR2 SMNVEV (reference sequence). CDR3 length: 15 residues. J gave up 4 bases and V 7 bases, and 8 bases lay outside the gene matches. The CDR3 protein is CASIIRSGRADTQYF. Written as DNA, the CDR3 is TGTGCCAGCATCATCAGGAGCGGGAGGGCAGATACGCAGTATTTT.

The J gene is TRBJ1-3, the V gene TRBV20-1, with D uncertain. Germline lookup yields CDR1 DFQATT and CDR2 SNEGSKA (reference sequence). The V end was cut by 7 bases, the J end by 0 bases, with 10 bases between. CDR3 length: 13 residues. CDR3 DNA sequence: TGCAGTGTGGCGACCGACTCTGGAAACACCATATATTTT. It specifies CSVATDSGNTIYF.

The chain joins TRBV18 to TRBJ2-2; 10 bases fit TRBD1. CDR1 and CDR2 from the germline V gene are KGHSH and LQKENI. The CDR3 is made up of 16 amino acids. V lost 5 bases, J lost 7 bases, and 10 bases stayed unmatched. The CDR3 region has the DNA TGTGCCAGCTCAGTCTCCGGGACAGGGGCCGTCGGGGAGCTGTTTTTT. Protein: CASSVSGTGAVGELFF.

The chain couples TRBV10-3 to TRBJ2-1; D may be TRBD1 (6 bases). Germline V lookup: CDR1 ENHRY, CDR2 SYGVKD. V shed 6 bases and J shed 0 bases, with 18 bases lying between them. The CDR3 length is 17 residues. CDR3 sequence: CAIRYTGATGSYNEQFF. Here the CDR3 DNA reads TGTGCCATCAGATACACCGGGGCGACAGGCTCCTACAATGAGCAGTTCTTC.

This clonotype was seen a few times. The chain recombines TRBV4-3 with TRBJ2-6; weak D call: TRBD1 (5 bases). The germline V gene encodes CDR1 LGHNA and CDR2 YSLEER. V gave up 1 base and J gave up 0 bases, with 7 bases separating them. The CDR3 loop spans 16 amino acids. The CDR3 nucleotides are TGCGCCAGCAGCCAAGGCAGGGTCTCTGGGGCCAACGTCCTGACTTTC. As protein: CASSQGRVSGANVLTF.

V and J are TRBV4-1 and TRBJ2-3; 10 positions agree with TRBD1. Per germline, CDR1 MGHRA and CDR2 YSYEKL. V was pared by 5 bases and J by 4 bases, with 9 bases of the junction left unmatched. The CDR3 sequence is 16 residues long. The CDR3 spells CASSAPGQGSADTQYF. DNA of the CDR3: TGCGCCAGCAGCGCCCCGGGACAGGGGTCCGCAGATACGCAGTATTTT.

There are a few counts of this clonotype. V and J are TRBV18 and TRBJ1-3; D uncertain. The CDR3 is 15 residues long. Deletions cut 2 bases from V and 2 bases from J, with 10 bases between. Germline CDR1 KGHSH, CDR2 LQKENI. CDR3 residues: CASSPIEITGNTIYF. The DNA of the CDR3 is TGTGCCAGCTCACCAATCGAGATAACTGGAAACACCATATATTTT.

The chain is built from TRBV29-1 and TRBJ2-4; 7 bases are a match to TRBD1. Germline CDR1 reads SQVTM; CDR2 reads ANQGSEA. This CDR3 has 16 residues. Germline trimming cut 7 bases from V and 2 bases from J; bases unmatched to any gene: 14. The CDR3 DNA reads TGCAGCGCCTCCCGAGGGGCAGGGGGAACCAAAAACATTCAGTACTTC. Translation gives CSASRGAGGTKNIQYF.

The table lists this clonotype with a few counts. The chain joins TRBV5-1 to TRBJ2-2; maybe TRBD2 (6 bases). CDR1 and CDR2 (germline): SGHRS, YFSETQ. Trimming removed 4 bases from V and 0 bases from J, with 10 bases in between. The CDR3 extends over 15 amino acids. Written as DNA, the CDR3 is TGCGCCAGCAGCCTGGTAGCGGCGAACACCGGGGAGCTGTTTTTT. Translated: CASSLVAANTGELFF.

V usage is TRBV4-3 and J usage is TRBJ2-7, with a possible D match to TRBD2 (6 bases). Germline V lookup: CDR1 LGHNA, CDR2 YSLEER. V shed 4 bases and J shed 3 bases, with 13 bases lying between them. The CDR3 covers 14 residues. CDR3 amino acids: CASSRGGASYEQYF. The CDR3 region has the DNA TGCGCCAGCAGCCGGGGCGGGGCCAGCTACGAGCAGTACTTC.

This clonotype occurred a few times. This chain connects TRBV20-1 to TRBJ1-5; D remains ambiguous. Looked up from germline, CDR1 is DFQATT and CDR2 is SNEGSKA (reference sequence). The length of the CDR3 is 13 residues. V dropped 4 bases and J dropped 5 bases, with 12 bases sitting between them. The CDR3 DNA follows: TGCAGTGCTAAATCTTGGGAGGATCAGCCCCAGCATTTT. It translates to CSAKSWEDQPQHF.

The rearrangement joins TRBV18 to TRBJ2-3; tentative D call: TRBD1 (6 bases). This CDR3 has 15 residues. V was pared by 4 bases and J by 0 bases, with 11 bases between. Germline-derived CDR1 and CDR2 are KGHSH and LQKENI. In DNA form, the CDR3 reads TGTGCCAGCTCACTAGGACAGCCTAGCACAGATACGCAGTATTTT. Translating it yields CASSLGQPSTDTQYF.

There are a few counts of this clonotype. The chain couples TRBV20-1 to TRBJ2-1; 7 bases fit TRBD1. V lost 3 bases, J lost 4 bases, and 6 bases stayed unmatched. Germline CDR1 is DFQATT and CDR2 is SNEGSKA (reference sequence). The CDR3 consists of 14 residues. CDR3 coding DNA: TGCAGTGCTAGGGTGCGACAGGGTTACAATGAGCAGTTCTTC. Translated, it gives CSARVRQGYNEQFF.